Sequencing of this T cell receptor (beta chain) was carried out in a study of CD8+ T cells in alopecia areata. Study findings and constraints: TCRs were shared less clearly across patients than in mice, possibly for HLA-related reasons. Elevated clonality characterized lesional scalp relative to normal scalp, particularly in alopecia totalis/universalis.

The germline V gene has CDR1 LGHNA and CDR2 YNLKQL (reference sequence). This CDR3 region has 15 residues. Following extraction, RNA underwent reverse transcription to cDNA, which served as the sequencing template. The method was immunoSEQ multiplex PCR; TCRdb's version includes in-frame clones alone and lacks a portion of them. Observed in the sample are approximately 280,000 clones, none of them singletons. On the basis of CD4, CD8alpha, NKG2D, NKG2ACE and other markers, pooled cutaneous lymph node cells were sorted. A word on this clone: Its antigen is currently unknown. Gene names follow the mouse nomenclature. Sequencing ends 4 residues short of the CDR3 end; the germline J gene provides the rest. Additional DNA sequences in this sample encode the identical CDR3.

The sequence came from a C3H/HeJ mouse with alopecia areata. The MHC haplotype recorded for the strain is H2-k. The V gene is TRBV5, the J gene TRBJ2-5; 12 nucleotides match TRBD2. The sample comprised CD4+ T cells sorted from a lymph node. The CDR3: CASSPRLGGRDTQYF. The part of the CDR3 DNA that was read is TGTGCCAGCAGCCCTCGACTGGGGGGGCGGGAC.